This TCR beta chain was observed in a study of PD-1 blockade in classical Hodgkin lymphoma. Sequencing was performed with immunoSEQ multiplex PCR; in TCRdb, only in-frame clones are kept and a portion is missing. This sample carries 35,000 to 50,000 clones, approximately 80% of them seen once, and the ten largest clones take roughly 9.7%. The CDR3 length is 14 residues. From germline, CDR1 is LNHDA and CDR2 SQIVND (reference sequence). V was pared by 0 bases and J by 5 bases, with 10 bases between. No patient escaped relapse after autologous stem cell transplantation, and brentuximab vedotin exposure varied.

The sequence derives from a human donor with classical Hodgkin lymphoma. The J gene is TRBJ1-2, the V gene TRBV19; the D gene is possibly TRBD1 (5 bases). Material: peripheral blood mononuclear cells (PBMCs), obtained at baseline. CDR3 in amino acids: CASSIDSGTYGYTF. As DNA, the CDR3 is TGTGCCAGTAGTATAGATTCCGGGACGTATGGCTACACCTTC. Looking up the rest from reference TRBV19 and TRBJ1-2 gives the full variable domain: DGGITQSPKYLFRKEGQNVTLSCEQNLNHDAMYWYRQDPGQGLRLIYYSQIVNDFQKGDIAEGYSVSREKKESFPLTVTSAQKNPTAFYLCASSIDSGTYGYTFGSGTRLTVV.